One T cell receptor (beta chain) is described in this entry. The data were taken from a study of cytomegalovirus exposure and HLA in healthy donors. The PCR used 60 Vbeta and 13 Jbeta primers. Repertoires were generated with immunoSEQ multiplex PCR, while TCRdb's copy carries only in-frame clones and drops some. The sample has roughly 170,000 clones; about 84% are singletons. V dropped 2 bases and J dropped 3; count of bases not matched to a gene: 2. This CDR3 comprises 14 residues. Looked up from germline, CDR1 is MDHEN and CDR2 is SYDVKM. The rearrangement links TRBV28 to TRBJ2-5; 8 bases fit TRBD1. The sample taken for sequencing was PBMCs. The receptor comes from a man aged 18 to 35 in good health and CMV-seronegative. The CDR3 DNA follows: TGTGCCAGCAGTTTAACGGACAGGGAAGAGACCCAGTACTTC. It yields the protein CASSLTDREETQYF.